The entry that follows covers one T cell receptor beta chain sequence. For TCR beta, libraries came from iRepertoire HTBI primers and Arm-PCR of CDR3 regions. TCRdb re-analysed the multiplex PCR reads in MiXCR, keeping a single row per CDR3 protein. This table holds approximately 490,000 distinct CDR3 sequences, about 17% found once. The time point here: newly diagnosed GD, antithyroid drugs for less than 3 months. The TCR library used RNA extracted from PBMCs. The CDR3 has 13 amino acids. The ends lost 5 bases at V and 3 bases at J; junction bases unmatched: 3. The germline gives CDR1 GTSNPN, CDR2 SVGIG (reference sequence). These data are taken from a study of regulatory T cells in long-lasting Graves disease. A further study also used this sample, focusing on T cells in Graves' hyperthyroidism and ophthalmopathy.

V usage is TRBV30 and J usage is TRBJ1-2, with 10 bases identical to TRBD1. The TCR originated in a man aged 40-50 years with Graves disease. The material sequenced was peripheral blood mononuclear cells (PBMCs), taken at new diagnosis, from a patient treated with antithyroid drugs. The CDR3 loop is CAWDRGQDYGYTF. In nucleotides, the CDR3 is TGTGCCTGGGACAGGGGGCAAGACTATGGCTACACCTTC. The whole variable domain, filled in from reference TRBV30 and TRBJ1-2, reads SQTIHQWPATLVQPVGSPLSLECTVEGTSNPNLYWYRQAAGRGLQLLFYSVGIGQISSEVPQNLSASRPQDRQFILSSKKLLLSDSGFYLCAWDRGQDYGYTFGSGTRLTVV.